The source of this T cell receptor beta chain is a study of T cells in Graves' hyperthyroidism and ophthalmopathy. The length of the CDR3 is 15 residues. J was trimmed by 0 bases and V by 6 bases; bases with no gene match: 8. Germline V gene sequence: CDR1 DFQATT, CDR2 SNEGSKA (reference sequence). Template material for amplifying TCR beta CDR3 regions consisted of RNA transcripts. When the TCR CDR3 underwent first-round RT-PCR, the HTBI primer set was used. MiXCR, run by TCRdb on the multiplex PCR reads, gives a single entry per CDR3 protein. In the table there are about 360,000 distinct CDR3 sequences, about 13% of which are singletons. This clonotype showed up many times.

The chain uses TRBV20-1 and TRBJ2-1; TRBD1 matches 7 bases. Sequenced input: blood. This TCR was recovered from a woman aged 18-29 years with Graves' hyperthyroidism. The CDR3 coding sequence is TGCAGTGCAAGTGACAGGGTCCCCTCCTACAATGAGCAGTTCTTC. This translates into CSASDRVPSYNEQFF.